This T cell receptor (beta chain) stems from a study of OX40 agonist ivuxolimab in advanced cancers. Turning to the study itself: Ivuxolimab doses were 0.01, 0.1, 0.3, 1.5, 3 or 10 mg/kg every 2 weeks. From about 23 to 85 years was the age range, with a mean of approximately 58 years, and about 83% were male. Study-wide findings and caveats: Individuals who were partial responders at 0.1-3.0 mg/kg had clonal expansion that ranked among the lowest. Both blood CD4+ and CD8+ T cells showed clonal growth by week 6 at 0.1 to 3.0 mg/kg.

V was shortened by 5 bases and J by 1 base, with 18 bases between the two germline ends. CDR3 length: 16 amino acids. Per germline, CDR1 SGHVS and CDR2 FNYEAQ. Here immunoSEQ multiplex PCR was the method, and the copy in TCRdb shows in-frame clones only, minus some. The sample comprises 95,000 to 100,000 clones, roughly 80% of which are singletons, and more than 1.2% rests with the top ten. Note on this clone: Its target is unknown.

The sample here was CD4+ or CD8+ T cells sorted from blood, taken in a trial of the OX40 agonist ivuxolimab. The source is an adult with an advanced solid tumor such as melanoma, head and neck, liver or kidney cancer. This chain joins TRBV7-6 and TRBJ2-7; TRBD1 or TRBD2 may be the D gene (5 bases each). The CDR3 sequence: CASSPRSGQGSYEQYF. CDR3 coding DNA: TGTGCCAGCAGCCCCCGCTCGGGGCAGGGATCCTACGAGCAGTACTTC. Drawing the rest from reference TRBV7-6 and TRBJ2-7, the complete variable domain is GAGVSQSPRYKVTKRGQDVALRCDPISGHVSLYWYRQALGQGPEFLTYFNYEAQQDKSGLPNDRFSAERPEGSISTLTIQRTEQRDSAMYRCASSPRSGQGSYEQYFGPGTRLTVT.